The 24 T cell receptor beta chains in this list originate from one sample, sequenced in a study of blood T cell repertoires in COVID-19. Profiled with immunoSEQ multiplex PCR; TCRdb holds only in-frame clones, not every one. The sample comprises about 160,000 clones, roughly 80% of which are singletons, and 2.8% rests with the top ten. The specimen sequenced was peripheral blood. The receptor set was obtained from a man between 65 and 80 years old with acute or convalescent COVID-19.

The chain is built from TRBV27 and TRBJ1-2; the match to TRBD1 covers 7 bases. Trimming took 5 bases from V and 6 from J; bases not matched to a gene: 9. Germline V gives CDR1 MNHEY, CDR2 SMNVEV (reference sequence). This CDR3 contains 14 residues. The CDR3 here is CASSPQQGPNGYTF. The CDR3 DNA reads as TGTGCCAGCAGTCCTCAACAGGGGCCGAATGGCTACACCTTC.

The rearrangement uses TRBV28 and TRBJ2-1, with a tentative D call TRBD2 (5 bases). Germline assignment: CDR1 MDHEN and CDR2 SYDVKM. There are 11 residues in the CDR3. The V gene lost 6 bases and the J gene lost 8 bases, with 8 bases spanning the gap. Here the CDR3 reads CASSWGDEQFF. CDR3 nucleotide sequence: TGTGCCAGCAGCTGGGGAGATGAGCAGTTCTTC.

The CDR3 nucleotides are TGTGCCAGCTCGACGAGGGCACAAGCTCAGTCACCCCTCCACTTT. It specifies CASSTRAQAQSPLHF. The rearrangement joins TRBV25-1 to TRBJ1-6; no definite D call. This CDR3 is built from 15 residues. Trimming removed 8 bases at V and 10 bases at J, with 21 bases between. Germline CDR1 MGHDK, CDR2 SYGVNS.

This clone was recorded at least ten times. The chain joins TRBV19 to TRBJ1-4, with 8 positions matching TRBD1. The CDR3 spans 15 residues. Germline CDR1 reads LNHDA; CDR2 reads SQIVND (reference sequence). V shed 7 bases, J shed 7 bases, and the junction held 11 bases outside the gene matches. The CDR3 sequence is CASNTGGFGAEKLFF. The CDR3 region has the DNA TGTGCCAGTAACACAGGGGGATTCGGGGCTGAAAAACTGTTTTTT. Based on the CDR3 plus reference TRBV19 and TRBJ1-4, the full variable domain is DGGITQSPKYLFRKEGQNVTLSCEQNLNHDAMYWYRQDPGQGLRLIYYSQIVNDFQKGDIAEGYSVSREKKESFPLTVTSAQKNPTAFYLCASNTGGFGAEKLFFGSGTQLSVL.

The J gene is TRBJ1-1, the V gene TRBV6-1; 7 bases are shared with TRBD1. The CDR3 length is 14 residues. The germline gives CDR1 MNHNS, CDR2 SASEGT. J lost 5 bases, V lost 5 bases, and 8 bases had no gene match. The DNA for the CDR3 is TGTGCCAGCAGTTCTAGACAGGGTAGTACTGAAGCTTTCTTT. It yields the protein CASSSRQGSTEAFF.

This clone was observed a single time. J is TRBJ1-1 and V is TRBV29-1; possible D gene TRBD1, 6 bases. CDR1 SQVTM and CDR2 ANQGSEA come from the germline V gene. CDR3 length: 13 amino acids. V was pared by 3 bases and J by 4 bases, with 12 bases between. CDR3 sequence reads: CSVDVTGSTEAFF. As DNA, the CDR3 is TGCAGCGTTGACGTAACAGGGAGCACTGAAGCTTTCTTT. The full variable domain, with the rest looked up from reference TRBV29-1 and TRBJ1-1, is SAVISQKPSRDICQRGTSLTIQCQVDSQVTMMFWYRQQPGQSLTLIATANQGSEATYESGFVIDKFPISRPNLTFSTLTVSNMSPEDSSIYLCSVDVTGSTEAFFGQGTRLTVV.

The sample holds one count of this clone. At one of its ends the junction is not consistent with the germline gene, which may arise from a read error. In DNA, the CDR3 is TGTGCCAGCAGATTAGGGGGCCTCGAGACCCAGTACTTC. Amino acid sequence: CASRLGGLETQYF. The chain uses TRBV12-3 or TRBV12-4 and TRBJ2-5; 7 bases are a match to TRBD1. This CDR3 is built from 13 residues.

J is TRBJ2-7 and V is TRBV5-1; TRBD2 matches 9 bases. V was clipped by 0 bases and J by 0 bases; unmatched bases: 10. The CDR3 has 18 residues. Looked up from germline, CDR1 is SGHRS and CDR2 is YFSETQ. The CDR3 nucleotides read TGCGCCAGCAGCTTGGGAGGCGCGGCGGGAGGGAGCTCCTACGAGCAGTACTTC. It is translated as CASSLGGAAGGSSYEQYF.

V and J are TRBV5-1 and TRBJ1-1, with TRBD1 matching over 10 bases. This CDR3 has 14 residues. The germline gives CDR1 SGHRS, CDR2 YFSETQ. Trimming took 4 bases from V and 5 from J; bases not matched to a gene: 5. CDR3 DNA sequence: TGCGCCAGCAGCCCGGGGACAGGGGTTACTGAAGCTTTCTTT. Its protein is CASSPGTGVTEAFF.

The chain uses TRBV19 and TRBJ1-5, with D perhaps TRBD1 (5 bases). The CDR3 spans 19 residues. CDR1 LNHDA and CDR2 SQIVND come from the germline V gene (reference sequence). The V end was cut by 5 bases, the J end by 0 bases, with 23 bases between. The CDR3 loop is CASSSDRRVEVDSNQPQHF. The DNA of the CDR3 is TGTGCCAGTAGTTCTGACCGCAGGGTAGAAGTAGATAGCAATCAGCCCCAGCATTTT.

The V gene is TRBV5-1, the J gene TRBJ2-1; TRBD1 agrees at 12 bases. The CDR3 is 15 amino acids. CDR1 SGHRS and CDR2 YFSETQ come from the germline V gene. The V gene end was trimmed by 4 bases and the J gene end by 9 bases; junction bases not matched to a gene: 8. This CDR3 reads CASSPQGQGAAEQFF. CDR3 in DNA: TGCGCCAGCAGCCCACAGGGACAGGGGGCTGCTGAGCAGTTCTTC.

V gene TRBV5-1 combines with J gene TRBJ1-1, with TRBD1 matching 8 bases. This CDR3 is built from 14 residues. J was trimmed by 6 bases and V by 6 bases; bases with no gene match: 10. Germline V lookup: CDR1 SGHRS, CDR2 YFSETQ. CDR3 coding DNA: TGCGCCAGCACCGCTAGCCCAGGGGGCCCTGAAGCTTTCTTT. The encoded protein is CASTASPGGPEAFF.

CDR3 sequence: CASSLNYLSSYEQYF. The DNA of the CDR3 is TGCGCCAGCAGCTTAAATTACTTGAGTTCCTACGAGCAGTACTTC. The chain combines TRBV5-1 with TRBJ2-7; D ambiguous. The length of the CDR3 is 15 residues. Per germline, CDR1 SGHRS and CDR2 YFSETQ. The V end was cut by 2 bases, the J end by 1 base, with 13 bases between.

This chain connects TRBV29-1 to TRBJ1-1; 7 bases match TRBD1. Germline loops: CDR1 SQVTM, CDR2 ANQGSEA. The CDR3 has 12 amino acids. V was pared by 7 bases and J by 3 bases, with 5 bases of the junction left unmatched. The CDR3 region has the DNA TGCAGCGAAGGTCAGGGGGACACTGAAGCTTTCTTT. It encodes CSEGQGDTEAFF.

This clone was counted between two and nine times. The chain employs TRBV9 and TRBJ2-3; TRBD2 matches at 7 bases. Germline V lookup: CDR1 SGDLS, CDR2 YYNGEE. The CDR3 sequence is 14 residues long. J gave up 0 bases and V 4 bases, and 2 bases lay outside the gene matches. CDR3 sequence (DNA): TGTGCCAGCAGCTTTAGCGGGAGCACAGATACGCAGTATTTT. This encodes CASSFSGSTDTQYF.

The genes are TRBV5-4 and TRBJ2-7; 7 bases align to TRBD1. Trimming took 4 bases from V and 5 from J; bases not matched to a gene: 9. This CDR3 spans 14 amino acids. Germline V gives CDR1 SGHNT, CDR2 YYREEE (reference sequence). In DNA form, the CDR3 reads TGTGCCAGCAGCACCCGGGACAGAGAAAACGAGCAGTACTTC. Its protein is CASSTRDRENEQYF.

The rearrangement links TRBV7-2 to TRBJ2-3; D is undetermined. Per germline, CDR1 SGHTA and CDR2 FQGNSA. Trimming left V 3 bases short and J 3 bases short, with 7 bases between. The CDR3 sequence is 13 residues long. DNA of the CDR3: TGTGCCAGCAGCTTCCCGAGAACAGATACGCAGTATTTT. This gives the protein CASSFPRTDTQYF.

The genes are TRBV3-1 (or the pseudogene TRBV3-2) and TRBJ2-1; the match to TRBD2 covers 8 bases. CDR1 and CDR2 from the germline V gene are LGHDT and YNNKEL (reference sequence). This CDR3 has 15 amino acids. The junction had 7 bases not matched to a gene; V was cut back by 2 bases and J by 7 bases. Written as DNA, the CDR3 is TGTGCCAGCAGCCAATATAGCGGGGCAGTTAATGAGCAGTTCTTC. This gives the protein CASSQYSGAVNEQFF.

This clone came up a few times. The chain couples TRBV9 to TRBJ2-7; TRBD2 agrees at 13 bases. Trimming removed 2 bases from V and 7 bases from J; junction bases left unmatched: 3. CDR1 is SGDLS and CDR2 is YYNGEE in the germline V gene. The CDR3 extends over 14 amino acids. The CDR3 here is CASSVGLAGREQYF. The CDR3 DNA follows: TGTGCCAGCAGCGTGGGACTAGCGGGAAGGGAGCAGTACTTC.

This clone appeared a single time. V usage is TRBV6-5 and J usage is TRBJ1-2; D perhaps matches TRBD1 (5 bases). The CDR3 is 14 amino acids. V shed 7 bases and J shed 3 bases, with 15 bases lying between them. Germline loops: CDR1 MNHEY, CDR2 SVGAGI. DNA for the CDR3: TGTGCCAGCACGCAAAGGTCGGGGGACTATGGCTACACCTTC. Translation: CASTQRSGDYGYTF.

The rearrangement joins TRBV7-9 to TRBJ2-7; 7 bases align to TRBD1. In germline, CDR1 is SEHNR, CDR2 FQNEAQ (reference sequence). J gave up 9 bases and V 5 bases, and 22 bases lay outside the gene matches. This CDR3 region has 17 residues. CDR3 sequence: CASSPDRFRDSRKGQYF. The CDR3 DNA follows: TGTGCCAGCAGCCCTGACAGATTCCGGGACAGCCGTAAGGGGCAGTACTTC.

The rearrangement joins TRBV14 to TRBJ2-2; 10 nucleotides match TRBD1. The V gene end was trimmed by 6 bases and the J gene end by 4 bases; junction bases not matched to a gene: 11. Germline V gives CDR1 SGHDN, CDR2 FVKESK. The CDR3 spans 17 residues. The CDR3 DNA sequence: TGTGCCAGCAGACAAAGGTCGGGACAGGGGTTCACCGGGGAGCTGTTTTTT. This gives the protein CASRQRSGQGFTGELFF.

The chain has TRBV2 and TRBJ2-5; D remains unclear. V lost 4 bases to trimming and J lost 4 bases, with 10 bases between them. The CDR3 spans 13 residues. Germline lookup yields CDR1 SNHLY and CDR2 FYNNEI. CDR3 protein: CASSVSLVETQYF. The CDR3 nucleotides are TGTGCCAGCAGTGTTTCCTTAGTAGAGACCCAGTACTTC.

The CDR3 DNA reads TGTGCCAGCAGCCCGGGTGACTACGAGCAGTACTTC. This gives the protein CASSPGDYEQYF. This chain uses TRBV5-8 with TRBJ2-7; D is ambiguous. Trimming removed 4 bases at V and 3 bases at J, with 8 bases between. The CDR3 sequence is 12 residues long. Germline CDR1 is SGHTS and CDR2 is YDEGEE.